This paragraph reports one T cell receptor beta chain. Antigen specificity is unknown. The V end lost 1 base, the J end lost 7 bases, and 15 bases lay between the germline ends. This CDR3 comprises 15 residues. Germline V lookup: CDR1 MDHEN, CDR2 SYDVKM. This specimen belongs to a study of T cell responses to AZD1222 COVID-19 vaccine. Clones were sequenced by immunoSEQ multiplex PCR, and TCRdb holds only the in-frame ones, with some missing. The repertoire has about 92,000 clones, about nine tenths of them found once; the top ten carry 10%. Study results and limitations: A rise in Spike-specific TCR breadth and depth followed two AZD1222 doses.

The sample in question was peripheral blood, obtained on day 0 of AZD1222 vaccination. The sequence came from an adult in good health. This chain uses TRBV28 with TRBJ2-3; possibly TRBD2 for D (6 bases). The CDR3 region is CASSLLDGSRNTQYF. The CDR3 nucleotides are TGTGCCAGCAGTTTATTGGACGGGAGCCGCAATACGCAGTATTTT.